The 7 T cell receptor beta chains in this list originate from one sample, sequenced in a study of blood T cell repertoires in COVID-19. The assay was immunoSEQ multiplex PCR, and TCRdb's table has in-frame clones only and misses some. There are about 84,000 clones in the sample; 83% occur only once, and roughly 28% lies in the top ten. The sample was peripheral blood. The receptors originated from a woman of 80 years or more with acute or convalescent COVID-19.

CDR3 DNA: TGTGCCAGCAGCCAGACTAGCGGAGGATACGAGCAGTACTTC. Protein: CASSQTSGGYEQYF. The chain joins TRBV11-3 to TRBJ2-7; 9 positions agree with TRBD2. The CDR3 is 14 residues long. The germline CDR1 and CDR2 sequences are SGHNT and YENEEA. The V segment lost 5 bases and the J segment 4 bases; nucleotides outside the gene matches: 6.

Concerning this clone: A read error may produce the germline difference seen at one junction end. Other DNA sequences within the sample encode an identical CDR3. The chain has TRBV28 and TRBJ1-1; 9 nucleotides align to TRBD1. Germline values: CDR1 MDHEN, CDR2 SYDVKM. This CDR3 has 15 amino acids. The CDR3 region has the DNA TGTGCCACCGTGGGGGGGACAGGGATGAACACTGAAGCCTTCTTT. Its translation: CATVGGTGMNTEAFF.

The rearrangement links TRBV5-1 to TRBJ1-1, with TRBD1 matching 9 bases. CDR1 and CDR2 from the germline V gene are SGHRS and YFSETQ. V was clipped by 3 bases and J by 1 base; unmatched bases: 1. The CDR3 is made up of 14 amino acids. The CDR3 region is CASSWDRANTEAFF. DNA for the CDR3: TGCGCCAGCAGCTGGGACAGGGCGAACACTGAAGCTTTCTTT.

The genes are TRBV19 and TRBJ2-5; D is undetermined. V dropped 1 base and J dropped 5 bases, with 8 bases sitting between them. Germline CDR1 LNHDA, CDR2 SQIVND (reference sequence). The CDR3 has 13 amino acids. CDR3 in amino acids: CASSIGSGETQYF. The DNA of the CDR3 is TGTGCCAGTAGTATAGGGTCCGGGGAGACCCAGTACTTC. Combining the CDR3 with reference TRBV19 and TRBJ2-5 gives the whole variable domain DGGITQSPKYLFRKEGQNVTLSCEQNLNHDAMYWYRQDPGQGLRLIYYSQIVNDFQKGDIAEGYSVSREKKESFPLTVTSAQKNPTAFYLCASSIGSGETQYFGPGTRLLVL.

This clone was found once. The CDR3 is CATVNPSSTDTQYF. Written as DNA, the CDR3 is TGTGCCACGGTCAACCCATCTAGCACAGATACGCAGTATTTT. The chain joins TRBV10-3 to TRBJ2-3; D is undetermined. The V end lost 10 bases, the J end lost 0 bases, and 14 bases lay between the germline ends. The CDR3 loop spans 14 amino acids. The germline V gene encodes CDR1 ENHRY and CDR2 SYGVKD.

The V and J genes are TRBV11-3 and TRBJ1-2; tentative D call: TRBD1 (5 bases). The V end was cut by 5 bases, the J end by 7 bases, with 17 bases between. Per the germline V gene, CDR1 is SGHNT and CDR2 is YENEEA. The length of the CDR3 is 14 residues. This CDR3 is CASSPRGTQGGYTF. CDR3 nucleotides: TGTGCCAGCAGCCCACGGGGGACTCAAGGTGGCTACACCTTC.

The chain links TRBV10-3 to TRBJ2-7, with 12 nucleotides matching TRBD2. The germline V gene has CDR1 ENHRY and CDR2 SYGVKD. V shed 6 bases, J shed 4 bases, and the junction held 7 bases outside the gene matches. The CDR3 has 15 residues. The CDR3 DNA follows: TGTGCCATCAGATTCAGACTAGCGGGGGAGTACGAGCAGTACTTC. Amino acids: CAIRFRLAGEYEQYF.